A single sample gave rise to the 10 T cell receptor beta chains below, sequenced in a study of Graves' ophthalmopathy and Graves' hyperthyroidism. Scientists amplified the TCR beta CDR3 regions from RNA transcripts. HTBI primers primed a first-round RT-PCR, and a second-round multiplex PCR followed. TCRdb ran MiXCR on the multiplex PCR reads and lists one entry per CDR3 protein. This sample yields 200,000 to 250,000 distinct CDR3 sequences, of which 20% to 25% are seen a single time; roughly 39% belongs to the top ten. Material for sequencing was peripheral blood. These TCRs come from a woman in her 50s with Graves' ophthalmopathy.

In its sample, this clonotype was seen many times. The rearrangement uses TRBV20-1 and TRBJ1-2, with TRBD1 matching over 7 bases. V lost 6 bases, J lost 2 bases, and 6 bases stayed unmatched. There are 13 residues in the CDR3. Germline V gene data show CDR1 as DFQATT and CDR2 as SNEGSKA (reference sequence). The CDR3 region is CSAGTVPNYGYTF. CDR3 coding DNA: TGCAGTGCCGGGACAGTCCCCAACTATGGCTACACCTTC.

This clonotype was seen many times. This rearrangement joins TRBV10-3 to TRBJ1-2; no clear D. The CDR3 sequence is 15 residues long. Germline lookup yields CDR1 ENHRY and CDR2 SYGVKD. V gave up 0 bases and J gave up 0 bases, with 8 bases separating them. CDR3 nucleotide sequence: TGTGCCATCAGTGAGTCGAAGATTGCTAACTATGGCTACACCTTC. As protein: CAISESKIANYGYTF.

In its sample, this clonotype was seen many times. This rearrangement joins TRBV24-1 to TRBJ2-5; perhaps TRBD1 as D (6 bases). V lost 7 bases and J lost 7, with 9 bases in between. CDR3 length: 11 amino acids. Per the germline V gene, CDR1 is KGHDR and CDR2 is SFDVKD. CDR3 residues: CATSAGVTQYF. In nucleotides, the CDR3 is TGTGCCACCAGCGCAGGGGTGACCCAGTACTTC.

In its sample, this clonotype was seen many times. This chain connects TRBV12-3 or TRBV12-4 to TRBJ2-5; 7 bases agree with TRBD2. J was trimmed by 5 bases and V by 2 bases; bases with no gene match: 8. The CDR3 covers 15 residues. CDR3: CASSLWRGIGETQYF. The CDR3 nucleotides are TGTGCCAGCAGTTTATGGCGGGGGATAGGGGAGACCCAGTACTTC.

This clonotype appeared a single time. V is TRBV27 and J is TRBJ1-2, with 8 bases matching TRBD1. From germline, CDR1 is MNHEY and CDR2 SMNVEV (reference sequence). This CDR3 has 13 amino acids. J gave up 8 bases and V 5 bases, and 7 bases lay outside the gene matches. CDR3 residues: CASSTRQGQGYTF. DNA for the CDR3: TGTGCCAGCAGTACTAGACAGGGGCAAGGCTACACCTTC.

Points on this clonotype: At one end, the junction sequence differs from germline, possibly due to a read error. The chain links TRBV28 to TRBJ2-4; D not certain. The DNA end is more similar to TRBJ2-7, so the J call may be wrong. The germline CDR1 and CDR2 sequences are MDHEN and SYDVKM. CDR3 length: 11 amino acids. The CDR3 sequence is CAGSAFYEQYF. The CDR3 DNA reads as TGTGCCGGCAGCGCGTTCTACGAGCAGTACTTC.

The J gene is TRBJ2-5, the V gene TRBV5-1, with D hard to call. Germline V gives CDR1 SGHRS, CDR2 YFSETQ. V lost 0 bases and J 5 bases, leaving 14 bases between the germline ends. This CDR3 is 15 amino acids long. The CDR3 region is CASSLVPNLGETQYF. In nucleotides, the CDR3 is TGCGCCAGCAGCTTGGTCCCGAACCTGGGGGAGACCCAGTACTTC.

In its sample, this clonotype was seen many times. J is TRBJ2-5 and V is TRBV27, with D perhaps TRBD2 (6 bases). There are 14 residues in the CDR3. Trimming shortened V by 4 bases and J by 2 bases, and 11 bases separated the two germline ends. CDR1 MNHEY and CDR2 SMNVEV come from the germline V gene (reference sequence). The CDR3 reads CASSSGLEQETQYF. In DNA, the CDR3 is TGTGCCAGCAGTTCGGGACTCGAGCAAGAGACCCAGTACTTC.

The chain has TRBV5-1 and TRBJ1-5; 7 nucleotides match TRBD1. The V and J ends lost 4 bases and 7 bases, in that order; junction bases with no gene match: 5. The CDR3 consists of 13 residues. Looked up from germline, CDR1 is SGHRS and CDR2 is YFSETQ. CDR3 loop: CASSERQGQPQHF. CDR3 in DNA: TGCGCCAGCAGCGAACGACAGGGACAGCCCCAGCATTTT.

Ten or more counts support this clonotype. V usage is TRBV5-1 and J usage is TRBJ2-7, with 8 bases matching TRBD2. The CDR3 totals 14 residues. Losses at the gene ends were 4 bases for V and 5 bases for J; bases not matched to a gene: 8. Germline V gene data show CDR1 as SGHRS and CDR2 as YFSETQ. The CDR3: CASSASGSGNEQYF. The CDR3 DNA reads TGCGCCAGCAGCGCGAGCGGGAGTGGAAACGAGCAGTACTTC.